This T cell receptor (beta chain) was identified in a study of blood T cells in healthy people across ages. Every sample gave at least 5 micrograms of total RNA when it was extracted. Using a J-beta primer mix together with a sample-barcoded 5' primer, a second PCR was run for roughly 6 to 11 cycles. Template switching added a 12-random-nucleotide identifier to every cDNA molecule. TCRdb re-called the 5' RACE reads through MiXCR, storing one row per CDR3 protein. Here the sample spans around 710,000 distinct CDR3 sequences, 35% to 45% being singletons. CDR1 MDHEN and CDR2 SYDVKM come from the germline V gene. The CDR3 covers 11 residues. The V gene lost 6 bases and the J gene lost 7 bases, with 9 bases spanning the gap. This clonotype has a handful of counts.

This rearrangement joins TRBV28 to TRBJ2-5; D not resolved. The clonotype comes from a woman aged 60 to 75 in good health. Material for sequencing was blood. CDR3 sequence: CASSASGTQYF. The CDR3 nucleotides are TGTGCCAGCAGCGCCTCGGGGACCCAGTACTTC.